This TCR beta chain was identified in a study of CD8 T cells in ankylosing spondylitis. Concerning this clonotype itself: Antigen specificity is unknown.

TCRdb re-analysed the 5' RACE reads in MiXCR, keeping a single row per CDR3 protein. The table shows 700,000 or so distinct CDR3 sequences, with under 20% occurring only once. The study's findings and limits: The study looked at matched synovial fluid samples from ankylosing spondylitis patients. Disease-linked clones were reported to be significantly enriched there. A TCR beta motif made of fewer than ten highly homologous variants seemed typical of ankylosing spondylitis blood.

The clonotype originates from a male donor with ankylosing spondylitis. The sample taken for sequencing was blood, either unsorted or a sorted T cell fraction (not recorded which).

This CDR3 reads CALRAGGYEQYF. The CDR3 DNA reads TGTGCTTTAAGGGCGGGGGGCTACGAGCAGTACTTC. The V and J genes are TRBV2 and TRBJ2-7, with 8 bases aligning to TRBD2. This CDR3 comprises 12 residues. The germline gives CDR1 SNHLY, CDR2 FYNNEI.